This entry lists 12 T cell receptor beta chains sequenced from one sample in a study of blood T cell repertoires in COVID-19 (dated by TCRdb to about 2020). Receptors were amplified or captured by the immunoSEQ multiplex PCR assay. TCRdb mirrors the immuneACCESS table, restricted to in-frame sequences. Some clones are absent from its copies; in checked studies, under half trace to an unresolved V gene, and the reason for the others is unknown. The sample yields roughly 120,000 clones; approximately 67% were counted once. The leading ten clones occupy less than 10% of the sample. The sequenced sample consisted of peripheral blood. Every receptor here comes from a woman in her sixties with acute or convalescent COVID-19.

The rearrangement uses TRBV3-1 (or the pseudogene TRBV3-2) and TRBJ1-6; 7 bases fit TRBD1. Germline V gene data show CDR1 as LGHDT and CDR2 as YNNKEL (reference sequence). The CDR3 is made up of 15 amino acids. J lost 5 bases, V lost 4 bases, and 5 bases had no gene match. This CDR3 reads CASSPFGTDNSPLHF. CDR3 in DNA: TGTGCCAGCAGCCCCTTCGGGACAGATAATTCACCCCTCCACTTT.

This clone was found many times. This chain joins TRBV27 and TRBJ1-2; D not resolved. Germline V CDR1 and CDR2: MNHEY, SMNVEV (reference sequence). Between the trimmed V and J ends, which lost 5 bases and 10 bases, there was a span of 26 bases. The CDR3 spans 16 residues. The CDR3 DNA follows: TGTGCCAGCAGTCCATACCGAGGAGGACGGTCGTTTTTCTACACCTTC. It codes for CASSPYRGGRSFFYTF.

This clone was seen ten or more times. V gene TRBV3-1 (or the pseudogene TRBV3-2) combines with J gene TRBJ1-3; the D is unclear. The CDR3 extends over 15 amino acids. V dropped 4 bases and J dropped 4 bases, with 14 bases sitting between them. CDR1 and CDR2 (germline): LGHDT, YNNKEL (reference sequence). The CDR3 protein is CASSRSDSGGNTIYF. For the CDR3, the DNA is TGTGCCAGCAGCCGATCTGATTCAGGAGGAAACACCATATATTTT.

This clone was recorded many times. The chain combines TRBV5-5 with TRBJ2-7; 8 bases are a match to TRBD1. From germline, CDR1 is SGHKS and CDR2 YYEKEE (reference sequence). V shed 3 bases, J shed 7 bases, and the junction held 9 bases outside the gene matches. The CDR3 is made up of 14 amino acids. CDR3 residues: CASSSGDRGREQYF. CDR3 nucleotides: TGTGCCAGCAGCTCCGGAGACAGGGGTCGGGAGCAGTACTTC. Variable domain in full (rest from reference TRBV5-5 and TRBJ2-7): DAGVTQSPTHLIKTRGQQVTLRCSPISGHKSVSWYQQVLGQGPQFIFQYYEKEERGRGNFPDRFSARQFPNYSSELNVNALLLGDSALYLCASSSGDRGREQYFGPGTRLTVT.

This clone was seen only a few times. This specimen includes other DNA sequences encoding the same CDR3. This chain joins TRBV4-1 and TRBJ1-6, with D possibly matching TRBD1 (5 bases). Looked up from germline, CDR1 is MGHRA and CDR2 is YSYEKL. The CDR3 has 16 residues. Trimming took 4 bases from V and 5 from J, leaving 15 bases between them. The CDR3 nucleotides are TGCGCCAGCAGCCTCTCCCCGGGACTTAATAATTCACCCCTCCACTTT. Translation gives CASSLSPGLNNSPLHF.

V is TRBV3-1 (or the pseudogene TRBV3-2) and J is TRBJ2-5; the match to TRBD1 covers 7 bases. Germline V gives CDR1 LGHDT, CDR2 YNNKEL (reference sequence). The CDR3 loop spans 13 amino acids. The trim removed 5 bases at V and 2 bases at J, leaving 2 bases unmatched. The CDR3 is CASSSQGQETQYF. CDR3 sequence (DNA): TGTGCCAGCAGCTCACAGGGGCAAGAGACCCAGTACTTC.

The rearrangement uses TRBV5-1 and TRBJ2-1, with D tentatively TRBD1 (5 bases). Between the trimmed V and J ends, which lost 3 bases and 7 bases, there was a span of 11 bases. The CDR3 length is 13 residues. Germline V gene data show CDR1 as SGHRS and CDR2 as YFSETQ. The CDR3 sequence: CASSSGFKNEQFF. DNA for the CDR3: TGCGCCAGCAGCTCAGGGTTTAAGAATGAGCAGTTCTTC. The full variable domain, completed using reference TRBV5-1 and TRBJ2-1, is KAGVTQTPRYLIKTRGQQVTLSCSPISGHRSVSWYQQTPGQGLQFLFEYFSETQRNKGNFPGRFSGRQFSNSRSEMNVSTLELGDSALYLCASSSGFKNEQFFGPGTRLTVL.

The chain links TRBV30 to TRBJ2-3; 10 bases agree with TRBD2. There are 12 residues in the CDR3. Germline lookup yields CDR1 GTSNPN and CDR2 SVGIG (reference sequence). V was pared by 5 bases and J by 11 bases, with 7 bases of the junction left unmatched. CDR3 bases: TGTGCCTGGTCATTATTAGCGGGGGGGCAGTATTTT. This sequence encodes CAWSLLAGGQYF. The whole variable domain, remainder taken from reference TRBV30 and TRBJ2-3, is SQTIHQWPATLVQPVGSPLSLECTVEGTSNPNLYWYRQAAGRGLQLLFYSVGIGQISSEVPQNLSASRPQDRQFILSSKKLLLSDSGFYLCAWSLLAGGQYFGPGTRLTVL.

The rearrangement joins TRBV5-5 to TRBJ1-2, with D hard to call. In germline, CDR1 is SGHKS, CDR2 YYEKEE (reference sequence). CDR3 length: 13 amino acids. V shed 5 bases and J shed 7 bases, with 15 bases lying between them. CDR3 amino acids: CASRRPGEGGYTF. CDR3 sequence (DNA): TGTGCCAGCAGACGACCGGGTGAAGGTGGCTACACCTTC.

As for this clone: Other DNA variants within this sample encode the same CDR3. The V gene is TRBV4-1, the J gene TRBJ1-1, with 8 positions matching TRBD1. Germline CDR1 is MGHRA and CDR2 is YSYEKL. There are 16 residues in the CDR3. V shed 4 bases and J 0 bases; nucleotides not matched to a gene: 7. The CDR3 region has the DNA TGCGCCAGCAGCCCTGGACAGGGACCCATGAACACTGAAGCTTTCTTT. Translated, it gives CASSPGQGPMNTEAFF.

This clone was found once. The CDR3 loop reads CASSEGAEMNTEAFF. The CDR3 DNA reads TGTGCCAGCAGTGAAGGGGCAGAAATGAACACTGAAGCTTTCTTT. This chain uses TRBV6-1 with TRBJ1-1; unclear D gene. This CDR3 has 15 residues. Trimming shortened V by 1 base and J by 0 bases, and 9 bases separated the two germline ends. The germline CDR1 and CDR2 sequences are MNHNS and SASEGT.

This clone was found a few times. V and J are TRBV7-2 and TRBJ1-5; D not certain. The CDR3 spans 12 residues. The V end lost 5 bases, the J end lost 4 bases, and 6 bases lay between the germline ends. CDR1 and CDR2 (germline): SGHTA, FQGNSA. The CDR3 reads CASSTGNQPQHF. CDR3 coding DNA: TGTGCCAGCAGCACCGGTAATCAGCCCCAGCATTTT.